This TCR beta chain comes out of a study of T cell changes during pregnancy in multiple sclerosis. This CDR3 spans 15 amino acids. The germline V gene has CDR1 LNHDA and CDR2 SQIVND (reference sequence). V was cut by 4 bases and J by 0 bases, with 9 bases left in between. This clone was counted a single time. Produced via immunoSEQ multiplex PCR; TCRdb's table is partial and in-frame only. This table has about 61,000 clones, approximately 93% appearing once. The chain employs TRBV19 and TRBJ2-2; D is unclear. The sequence derives from a female donor with multiple sclerosis, enrolled in a pregnancy study. The source was CD8+ T cells from peripheral blood mononuclear cells, collected in the third trimester of pregnancy. The CDR3 DNA reads TGTGCCAGTAGTACACTCCGGGCGAACACCGGGGAGCTGTTTTTT. The encoded protein is CASSTLRANTGELFF.